This section outlines one T cell receptor (beta chain) sequence together with its context. The sample belongs to a study of blood T cell repertoires in COVID-19. Across the study: Donors in the United States, Italy and Spain gave samples during acute or convalescent COVID-19. PBMCs, B-cell-depleted T cells, or T cells provided the cDNA or gDNA that made up the material.

The assay was immunoSEQ multiplex PCR, and TCRdb's table has in-frame clones only and misses some. Of about 180,000 clones in the sample, about 86% are singletons; the top ten hold less than 25%. Material: peripheral blood. The source of this sequence is a man between 65 and 80 years old with active or convalescent COVID-19.

Written as DNA, the CDR3 is TGTGCCAGCACCCTGGGGGCAGGGGAAGGGACTGAAGCTTTCTTT. It is translated as CASTLGAGEGTEAFF. The chain combines TRBV5-4 with TRBJ1-1; possible D gene TRBD1, 6 bases. From germline, CDR1 is SGHNT and CDR2 YYREEE (reference sequence). This CDR3 spans 15 amino acids. V lost 6 bases to trimming and J lost 5 bases, with 20 bases between them.